These 22 T cell receptor beta chains share one sample of origin, sequenced in a study of blood T cell repertoires in COVID-19. Using immunoSEQ multiplex PCR, the repertoire was profiled, and TCRdb retains in-frame clones only, with some absent. The table lists tens of thousands of clones, 88% of them singletons, with over 0.95% in the top ten. Sequencing was performed on peripheral blood. These receptors all come from a woman in her sixties with acute or convalescent COVID-19.

J is TRBJ2-1 and V is TRBV7-9; no firm D call. V was pared by 5 bases and J by 8 bases, with 13 bases between. The germline gives CDR1 SEHNR, CDR2 FQNEAQ (reference sequence). This CDR3 spans 13 amino acids. The CDR3 DNA follows: TGTGCCAGCAGCCTAGGAGTTGAGGATGAGCAGTTCTTC. Encoded protein: CASSLGVEDEQFF. The whole variable domain, remainder taken from reference TRBV7-9 and TRBJ2-1, is DTGVSQNPRHKITKRGQNVTFRCDPISEHNRLYWYRQTLGQGPEFLTYFQNEAQLEKSRLLSDRFSAERPKGSFSTLEIQRTEQGDSAMYLCASSLGVEDEQFFGPGTRLTVL.

The chain uses TRBV28 and TRBJ1-4; TRBD1 matches at 7 bases. The V segment lost 8 bases and the J segment 0 bases; nucleotides outside the gene matches: 12. Germline V lookup: CDR1 MDHEN, CDR2 SYDVKM. This CDR3 comprises 17 residues. The CDR3 here is CASGLGAGGATNEKLFF. The CDR3, as DNA: TGTGCCAGCGGGTTAGGGGCAGGGGGTGCAACTAATGAAAAACTGTTTTTT.

The chain links TRBV7-2 to TRBJ2-5, with D possibly TRBD1 on 6 matching bases. This CDR3 region has 14 residues. The ends were cut back, 0 bases at V and 1 base at J, with 6 bases in the middle. The germline V gene encodes CDR1 SGHTA and CDR2 FQGNSA. In DNA, the CDR3 is TGTGCCAGCAGCTTAGCAGGGGGCCAAGAGACCCAGTACTTC. Protein product: CASSLAGGQETQYF.

The chain has TRBV7-3 and TRBJ2-1; tentative D call: TRBD2 (6 bases). Per the germline V gene, CDR1 is SGHTA and CDR2 is FQGTGA. Trimming pared 3 bases from V and 4 bases from J, leaving 13 bases between. The length of the CDR3 is 15 residues. The CDR3 DNA sequence: TGTGCCAGCAGCTTGTTTAGCGGCGTTTACAATGAGCAGTTCTTC. Translation: CASSLFSGVYNEQFF.

The CDR3 coding sequence is TGCAGTGCTAGTAATCTCGGACTAGCGGGGAACACAGATACGCAGTATTTT. This gives the protein CSASNLGLAGNTDTQYF. V and J are TRBV20-1 and TRBJ2-3; TRBD2 agrees at 12 bases. V dropped 3 bases and J dropped 2; count of bases not matched to a gene: 9. CDR3 size: 17 residues. In germline, CDR1 is DFQATT, CDR2 SNEGSKA (reference sequence).

The chain combines TRBV10-3 with TRBJ1-4; 10 positions agree with TRBD1. The trim removed 4 bases at V and 5 bases at J, leaving 4 bases unmatched. There are 15 residues in the CDR3. Germline CDR1 is ENHRY and CDR2 is SYGVKD. The CDR3 bases are TGTGCCATCAGTGGGGGACAGGGGAGGAATGAAAAACTGTTTTTT. Protein: CAISGGQGRNEKLFF.

The chain carries TRBV7-9 and TRBJ2-2; weak D call: TRBD1 (6 bases). Germline-derived CDR1 and CDR2 are SEHNR and FQNEAQ (reference sequence). V dropped 8 bases and J dropped 5 bases, with 24 bases sitting between them. This CDR3 is built from 17 residues. CDR3 nucleotides: TGTGCCAGCGGCGGACAGCAAATAAGGGAAGATACCGGGGAGCTGTTTTTT. Translating gives CASGGQQIREDTGELFF.

The CDR3 coding sequence is TGTGCCAGCAGCCAAGGAGGCCACGAGCAGTACGTC. Translation gives CASSQGGHEQYV. The rearrangement uses TRBV3-1 (or the pseudogene TRBV3-2) and TRBJ2-7, with D unresolved. The CDR3 has 12 residues. The germline V gene has CDR1 LGHDT and CDR2 YNNKEL (reference sequence). Trimming pared 1 base from V and 5 bases from J, leaving 6 bases between.

The rearrangement uses TRBV9 and TRBJ2-4, with no clear D. This CDR3 region has 14 residues. The germline V and J ends were trimmed by 4 bases and 7 bases, with 15 bases remaining between them. Looked up from germline, CDR1 is SGDLS and CDR2 is YYNGEE. Here the CDR3 DNA reads TGTGCCAGCAGCCCCTTTGCAGGTGGCAACATTCAGTACTTC. This encodes CASSPFAGGNIQYF.

The gene calls are TRBV29-1 and TRBJ1-5; D not resolved. V was shortened by 5 bases and J by 9 bases, with 20 bases between the two germline ends. The germline gives CDR1 SQVTM, CDR2 ANQGSEA. The CDR3 spans 14 residues. CDR3: CSVTGSGSMSPQHF. The CDR3, as DNA: TGCAGCGTTACGGGGTCAGGATCTATGTCGCCCCAGCATTTT.

This chain connects TRBV10-3 to TRBJ2-3; TRBD2 matches at 10 bases. Looked up from germline, CDR1 is ENHRY and CDR2 is SYGVKD. CDR3 length equals 16 residues. V was pared by 2 bases and J by 1 base, with 3 bases of the junction left unmatched. The CDR3 DNA reads as TGTGCCATCAGTGAGGGGACTAGCGCCCGCACAGATACGCAGTATTTT. It translates to CAISEGTSARTDTQYF.

The chain recombines TRBV19 with TRBJ1-5, with D maybe TRBD1 (5 bases). CDR3 length: 16 amino acids. Per germline, CDR1 LNHDA and CDR2 SQIVND (reference sequence). The ends were cut back, 5 bases at V and 0 bases at J, with 14 bases in the middle. The CDR3 DNA follows: TGTGCCAGTAGTGACCGAAGGGGTTATAGCAATCAGCCCCAGCATTTT. This translates into CASSDRRGYSNQPQHF.

This clone was seen just once. The chain recombines TRBV9 with TRBJ2-1; the match to TRBD2 covers 11 bases. Germline values: CDR1 SGDLS, CDR2 YYNGEE. This CDR3 is built from 17 residues. V dropped 1 base and J dropped 4; count of bases not matched to a gene: 7. For the CDR3, the DNA is TGTGCCAGCAGCGTATCCCGTCTAGCGGGAGGATACAATGAGCAGTTCTTC. Its translation: CASSVSRLAGGYNEQFF. The whole variable domain, filled in from reference TRBV9 and TRBJ2-1, reads DSGVTQTPKHLITATGQRVTLRCSPRSGDLSVYWYQQSLDQGLQFLIQYYNGEERAKGNILERFSAQQFPDLHSELNLSSLELGDSALYFCASSVSRLAGGYNEQFFGPGTRLTVL.

The V and J genes are TRBV9 and TRBJ2-1, with TRBD1 matching over 7 bases. The V and J ends lost 2 bases and 6 bases, in that order; junction bases with no gene match: 8. The germline V gene has CDR1 SGDLS and CDR2 YYNGEE. This CDR3 comprises 15 residues. CDR3 bases: TGTGCCAGCAGCGTTCGGGACAGATTATCCAATGAGCAGTTCTTC. Protein sequence: CASSVRDRLSNEQFF.

This clone was counted only a few times. The rearrangement joins TRBV19 to TRBJ1-3; D gene ambiguous. Germline assignment: CDR1 LNHDA and CDR2 SQIVND (reference sequence). The CDR3 has 14 residues. Trimming removed 7 bases from V and 2 bases from J, with 12 bases in between. The DNA for the CDR3 is TGTGCCAGTACGTTCGGCGGCCCTGGAAACACCATATATTTT. Its translation is CASTFGGPGNTIYF.

This sequence joins TRBV5-1 and TRBJ1-1; 7 bases match TRBD1. V shed 7 bases and J 0 bases; nucleotides not matched to a gene: 9. This CDR3 is 15 amino acids long. Per germline, CDR1 SGHRS and CDR2 YFSETQ. The CDR3 reads CASVTGSSMNTEAFF. CDR3 in DNA: TGCGCCAGCGTGACAGGGTCCTCCATGAACACTGAAGCTTTCTTT.

The J gene is TRBJ1-5, the V gene TRBV6-1, with no clear D. This CDR3 comprises 15 residues. V lost 1 base and J 2 bases, leaving 9 bases between the germline ends. Germline CDR1 and CDR2: MNHNS and SASEGT. CDR3 in amino acids: CASSEGMAGNQPQHF. The CDR3 nucleotides read TGTGCCAGCAGTGAAGGGATGGCGGGCAATCAGCCCCAGCATTTT.

Here the CDR3 DNA reads TGCGCCAGCAGTCATCCCCGGACAACTGGAAACACCATATATTTT. Translating gives CASSHPRTTGNTIYF. J is TRBJ1-3 and V is TRBV23-1; a weak D match, TRBD1 (5 bases). TRBV23-1 counts as an open reading frame of uncertain function. V dropped 3 bases and J dropped 2 bases, with 11 bases sitting between them. The CDR3 runs to 15 residues.

This chain joins TRBV28 and TRBJ2-4, with D possibly being TRBD1 (6 bases). From germline, CDR1 is MDHEN and CDR2 SYDVKM. The CDR3 has 13 amino acids. The V end was cut by 5 bases, the J end by 8 bases, with 13 bases between. The CDR3 protein is CASSAPRGDIQYF. CDR3 sequence (DNA): TGTGCCAGCAGTGCCCCCAGGGGTGACATTCAGTACTTC.

The chain has TRBV28 and TRBJ1-1, with D unresolved. The CDR3 consists of 11 residues. V lost 4 bases and J 4 bases, leaving 4 bases between the germline ends. CDR1 MDHEN and CDR2 SYDVKM come from the germline V gene. The CDR3 nucleotides read TGTGCCAGCAGTTACTTCACTGAAGCTTTCTTT. Translation gives CASSYFTEAFF.

The chain couples TRBV9 to TRBJ1-3; 7 nucleotides line up with TRBD1. The CDR3 is 19 residues long. Trimming at V came to 0 bases and at J to 0 bases, leaving 12 bases not matched to a gene. The V gene's germline CDR1 is SGDLS and CDR2 YYNGEE. The CDR3 nucleotides are TGTGCCAGCAGCGTAGAGGGGGCCTTACTCCCTTTCTCTGGAAACACCATATATTTT. This sequence encodes CASSVEGALLPFSGNTIYF.

This rearrangement joins TRBV6-2 or TRBV6-3 to TRBJ2-1; the match to TRBD2 covers 13 bases. The V gene's germline CDR1 is MNHEY and CDR2 SVGEGT. The CDR3 is made up of 18 amino acids. J gave up 7 bases and V 4 bases, and 13 bases lay outside the gene matches. CDR3 DNA: TGTGCCAGCAGTTCCCTAACGGGACTAGCGGGATCAACAAATGAGCAGTTCTTC. Its translation is CASSSLTGLAGSTNEQFF.